This T cell receptor (beta chain) was identified in a study of blood T cell repertoires in COVID-19. Study in general: Sites across the United States, Italy and Spain contributed samples from acute and convalescent COVID-19. The analysed material was cDNA or gDNA that came from T cells, B-cell-depleted T cells, or PBMCs.

Sequencing was performed with immunoSEQ multiplex PCR; in TCRdb, only in-frame clones are kept and a portion is missing. The data hold approximately 100,000 clones, with about 85% observed a single time. The length of the CDR3 is 14 residues. V was cut by 6 bases and J by 5 bases, with 16 bases left in between. CDR1 LNHDA and CDR2 SQIVND come from the germline V gene (reference sequence). Material: peripheral blood. The chain joins TRBV19 to TRBJ1-2, with D possibly matching TRBD1 (5 bases). The TCR comes from a human donor in a cohort sampled during active COVID-19. The DNA for the CDR3 is TGTGCCAGTAGACCTAACCGGGACTCGTATGGCTACACCTTC. Its translation is CASRPNRDSYGYTF.